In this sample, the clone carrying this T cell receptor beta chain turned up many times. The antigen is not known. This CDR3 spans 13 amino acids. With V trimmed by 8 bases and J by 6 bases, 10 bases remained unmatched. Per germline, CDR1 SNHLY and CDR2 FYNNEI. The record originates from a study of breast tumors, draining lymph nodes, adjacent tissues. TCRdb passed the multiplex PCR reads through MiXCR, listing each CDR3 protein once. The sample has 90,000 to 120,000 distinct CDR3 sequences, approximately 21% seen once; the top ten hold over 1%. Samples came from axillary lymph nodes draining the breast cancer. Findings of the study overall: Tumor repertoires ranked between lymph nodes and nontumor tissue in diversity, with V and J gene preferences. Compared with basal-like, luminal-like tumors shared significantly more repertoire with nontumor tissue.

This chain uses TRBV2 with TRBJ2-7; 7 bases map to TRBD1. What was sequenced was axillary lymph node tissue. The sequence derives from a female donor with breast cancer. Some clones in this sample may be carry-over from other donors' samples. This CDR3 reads CASGLRQGGEQYF. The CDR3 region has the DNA TGTGCCAGCGGGCTAAGACAGGGCGGCGAGCAGTACTTC.